This T cell receptor (beta chain) was identified in a study of blood T cell repertoires in COVID-19. The overall study: Samples taken during acute and convalescent COVID-19 were collected in the United States, Italy and Spain. The analysed material was cDNA or gDNA that came from T cells, B-cell-depleted T cells, or PBMCs.

How the authors handled the data: Cell counts per sample came from amplifying reference gene primers. Clones were read by immunoSEQ multiplex PCR, and TCRdb kept only the in-frame ones, dropping some. The V and J calls and clone size were taken over from that table, and D and trimming were inferred from the DNA. The sample comprises around 150,000 clones, about 86% of which are singletons, and more than 7.5% rests with the top ten. This clone was observed a single time. The CDR3 totals 14 residues. V shed 2 bases and J shed 1 base, with 10 bases lying between them. CDR1 is SGDLS, CDR2 YYNGEE, per germline.

V gene TRBV9 combines with J gene TRBJ2-7, with a possible D match to TRBD2 (5 bases). Material: peripheral blood. The clonotype was recovered from a woman aged 55-69 years with active or convalescent COVID-19. CDR3 bases: TGTGCCAGCAGCGTTTATAGCGAGTCCTACGAGCAGTACTTC. It encodes CASSVYSESYEQYF. The variable domain in full, with the rest retrieved from reference TRBV9 and TRBJ2-7, is DSGVTQTPKHLITATGQRVTLRCSPRSGDLSVYWYQQSLDQGLQFLIQYYNGEERAKGNILERFSAQQFPDLHSELNLSSLELGDSALYFCASSVYSESYEQYFGPGTRLTVT.